The 8 T cell receptor beta chains below were found in one sample sequenced in a study of neurological immune-mediated disorders. Documented time point: longitudinal time-point 3. TCRdb re-called the 5' RACE reads through MiXCR, storing one row per CDR3 protein. This sample has some 89,000 distinct CDR3 sequences, with about 4.3% found just once. The sequenced sample was PBMCs. These receptor sequences come from a woman in her fifties or sixties with multiple sclerosis.

This clonotype was detected ten times or more. The chain's CDR3 is CSAKPGWAGELFF. CDR3 nucleotides: TGCAGTGCTAAGCCGGGGTGGGCCGGGGAGCTGTTTTTT. The chain carries TRBV20-1 and TRBJ2-2, with a tentative D call TRBD2 (5 bases). Germline V gives CDR1 DFQATT, CDR2 SNEGSKA (reference sequence). The CDR3 loop spans 13 amino acids. V lost 4 bases and J 6 bases, leaving 12 bases between the germline ends.

This clonotype was seen at least ten times. The genes are TRBV5-1 and TRBJ2-1; 8 positions match TRBD1. Germline V gene lookup returns CDR1 SGHRS and CDR2 YFSETQ. The ends lost 6 bases at V and 4 bases at J; junction bases unmatched: 9. This CDR3 spans 15 amino acids. Written as DNA, the CDR3 is TGCGCCAGCATCGAGACGACAGGGGTATACAATGAGCAGTTCTTC. This translates into CASIETTGVYNEQFF.

This clonotype was recorded many times. The chain has TRBV5-1 and TRBJ2-5; 11 bases fit TRBD1. CDR1 is SGHRS, CDR2 YFSETQ, per germline. The CDR3 length is 16 residues. V was pared by 4 bases and J by 5 bases, with 10 bases of the junction left unmatched. The CDR3 here is CASSPSPGQGGETQYF. The CDR3 nucleotides are TGCGCCAGCAGCCCCTCACCGGGACAGGGGGGCGAGACCCAGTACTTC.

This clonotype was observed many times. The chain employs TRBV5-1 and TRBJ2-7, with TRBD1 identical over 7 bases. Unmatched junction bases numbered 6, after V lost 5 bases and J lost 7 bases. Germline-derived CDR1 and CDR2 are SGHRS and YFSETQ. The CDR3 spans 12 residues. CDR3 protein: CASRTGTEEQYF. As DNA, the CDR3 is TGCGCCAGCAGAACCGGGACAGAAGAGCAGTACTTC.

V is TRBV6-6 and J is TRBJ2-7; D remains unclear. The CDR3 is made up of 15 amino acids. The ends were cut back, 0 bases at V and 3 bases at J, with 12 bases in the middle. CDR1 and CDR2 from the germline V gene are MNHNY and SVGAGI (reference sequence). CDR3 in DNA: TGTGCCAGCAGTTACTCGGTTATCGGAGACTACGAGCAGTACTTC. It is translated as CASSYSVIGDYEQYF.

This clonotype was counted at least ten times. The chain links TRBV6-5 to TRBJ1-3; 10 bases match TRBD1. This CDR3 contains 16 residues. The V gene's germline CDR1 is MNHEY and CDR2 SVGAGI. J lost 0 bases, V lost 5 bases, and 4 bases had no gene match. CDR3 residues: CASSDRGRRSGNTIYF. In DNA, the CDR3 is TGTGCCAGCAGTGACAGGGGGCGACGCTCTGGAAACACCATATATTTT.

This clonotype was observed at least ten times. V gene TRBV20-1 combines with J gene TRBJ1-1; TRBD1 might be the D (5 bases). This CDR3 comprises 14 residues. The V end lost 6 bases, the J end lost 3 bases, and 17 bases lay between the germline ends. From germline, CDR1 is DFQATT and CDR2 SNEGSKA (reference sequence). The CDR3 here is CSARTAPGDTEAFF. The CDR3 DNA sequence: TGCAGTGCAAGGACGGCACCGGGGGACACTGAAGCTTTCTTT.

This clonotype appeared many times. The V call is TRBV12-3 or TRBV12-4, the J call TRBJ1-1; maybe TRBD1 (5 bases). The CDR3 consists of 14 residues. V lost 6 bases to trimming and J lost 6 bases, with 17 bases between them. The CDR3 nucleotides read TGTGCCAGCAGCAAGAGGCAGGGCAAAGCTGAAGCTTTCTTT. It is translated as CASSKRQGKAEAFF.